The 15 T cell receptor beta chains given below trace back to one sample, sequenced in a study of shared clonotypes between healthy human individuals. Data came from immunoSEQ multiplex PCR; TCRdb stores just in-frame clones and leaves some out. The sample has about 2.3 million clones, under 95% seen once; the top ten hold around 0.4%. The sequencing sample was made of naive CD4+ T cells from PBMCs. Subset denoted: CD45RA+ positively selected. Receptors were obtained from a man between 18 and 35 years old in good health. Some clones in this sample may be carry-over from other donors' samples.

The chain uses TRBV7-9 and TRBJ2-7, with D perhaps assigned TRBD1 or TRBD2 (5 bases each). This CDR3 contains 13 residues. CDR1 is SEHNR, CDR2 FQNEAQ, per germline (reference sequence). V lost 4 bases and J 9 bases, leaving 16 bases between the germline ends. CDR3 sequence: CASSSGTQTVQYF. The CDR3 nucleotides are TGTGCCAGCAGCTCCGGGACCCAGACTGTGCAGTACTTC.

This chain uses TRBV4-2 with TRBJ2-4; D not certain. This CDR3 comprises 15 residues. Between the trimmed V and J ends, which lost 1 base and 1 base, there was a span of 8 bases. Looked up from germline, CDR1 is LGHNA and CDR2 is YNFKEQ. CDR3 sequence reads: CASSQASLAKNIQYF. DNA of the CDR3: TGTGCCAGCAGCCAAGCTAGTCTTGCCAAAAACATTCAGTACTTC.

The chain carries TRBV2 and TRBJ1-1; D gene ambiguous. CDR1 and CDR2 from the germline V gene are SNHLY and FYNNEI. The ends were cut back, 6 bases at V and 1 base at J, with 9 bases in the middle. CDR3 size: 13 residues. CDR3 nucleotide sequence: TGTGCCAGCAGCGGACGGGAGAACACTGAAGCTTTCTTT. As protein: CASSGRENTEAFF.

The table lists this clone with a count of one. This chain uses TRBV14 with TRBJ1-1, with TRBD1 as a possible D gene (6 bases). V lost 6 bases, J lost 0 bases, and 14 bases lay in between. The CDR3 length is 15 residues. From germline, CDR1 is SGHDN and CDR2 FVKESK. This CDR3 reads CASSFAGHMNTEAFF. The CDR3 DNA is TGTGCCAGCAGTTTCGCGGGACACATGAACACTGAAGCTTTCTTT. Complete variable domain (other parts from reference TRBV14 and TRBJ1-1): EAGVTQFPSHSVIEKGQTVTLRCDPISGHDNLYWYRRVMGKEIKFLLHFVKESKQDESGMPNNRFLAERTGGTYSTLKVQPAELEDSGVYFCASSFAGHMNTEAFFGQGTRLTVV.

This chain joins TRBV7-2 and TRBJ1-2; the D gene is possibly TRBD1 (6 bases). Germline CDR1 SGHTA, CDR2 FQGNSA. The CDR3 has 14 amino acids. V was pared by 5 bases and J by 5 bases, with 15 bases between. CDR3 nucleotides: TGTGCCAGCAGCCACCCGGGGGCGAGTTATGGCTACACCTTC. Translating gives CASSHPGASYGYTF. Full variable domain (rest looked up from reference TRBV7-2 and TRBJ1-2): GAGVSQSPSNKVTEKGKDVELRCDPISGHTALYWYRQSLGQGLEFLIYFQGNSAPDKSGLPSDRFSAERTGGSVSTLTIQRTQQEDSAVYLCASSHPGASYGYTFGSGTRLTVV.

The chain carries TRBV6-5 and TRBJ2-7, with no clear D. The CDR3 totals 12 residues. V was clipped by 4 bases and J by 7 bases, with 11 bases between them. Germline V CDR1 and CDR2: MNHEY, SVGAGI. In DNA form, the CDR3 reads TGTGCCAGCAGTTTGGGCCCGTGGGAGCAGTACTTC. This translates into CASSLGPWEQYF.

The chain recombines TRBV25-1 with TRBJ1-2; D is unresolved. V lost 5 bases and J lost 3, with 7 bases in between. CDR1 is MGHDK, CDR2 SYGVNS, per germline. The length of the CDR3 is 12 residues. The CDR3 bases are TGTGCCAGCAGTAGTGGCGACTATGGCTACACCTTC. Encoded protein: CASSSGDYGYTF.

J is TRBJ1-5 and V is TRBV7-2, with D unresolved. Trimming removed 1 base from V and 0 bases from J, with 7 bases in between. From germline, CDR1 is SGHTA and CDR2 FQGNSA. This CDR3 region has 15 residues. The DNA of the CDR3 is TGTGCCAGCAGCTTAGATATCAATAGCAATCAGCCCCAGCATTTT. Translation: CASSLDINSNQPQHF.

This clone was seen a few times. V is TRBV27 and J is TRBJ1-2; no clear D. The CDR3 sequence is 15 residues long. V lost 5 bases and J 0 bases, leaving 13 bases between the germline ends. Germline loops: CDR1 MNHEY, CDR2 SMNVEV (reference sequence). The CDR3: CASSPLPAANYGYTF. In DNA, the CDR3 is TGTGCCAGCAGTCCTCTCCCAGCAGCTAACTATGGCTACACCTTC.

The chain is built from TRBV28 and TRBJ1-1, with a tentative D call TRBD1 (6 bases). The CDR3 extends over 16 amino acids. Looked up from germline, CDR1 is MDHEN and CDR2 is SYDVKM. V dropped 5 bases and J dropped 5 bases, with 21 bases sitting between them. As DNA, the CDR3 is TGTGCCAGCAGTGTGCGATGGGGCAGGGGTAATACTGAAGCTTTCTTT. Protein sequence: CASSVRWGRGNTEAFF.

This chain links TRBV7-9 with TRBJ2-1, with D hard to call. The CDR3 has 13 residues. From germline, CDR1 is SEHNR and CDR2 FQNEAQ (reference sequence). Trimming removed 5 bases at V and 3 bases at J, with 8 bases between. The CDR3 DNA reads as TGTGCCAGCAGCCTTAAGGACTACAATGAGCAGTTCTTC. Its translation is CASSLKDYNEQFF. Drawing the rest from reference TRBV7-9 and TRBJ2-1, the complete variable domain is DTGVSQNPRHKITKRGQNVTFRCDPISEHNRLYWYRQTLGQGPEFLTYFQNEAQLEKSRLLSDRFSAERPKGSFSTLEIQRTEQGDSAMYLCASSLKDYNEQFFGPGTRLTVL.

This chain links TRBV30 with TRBJ1-5; maybe TRBD1 (6 bases). The germline V gene encodes CDR1 GTSNPN and CDR2 SVGIG (reference sequence). The CDR3 runs 16 residues. The V end lost 4 bases, the J end lost 0 bases, and 16 bases lay between the germline ends. CDR3 amino acids: CAWTPEGGYSNQPQHF. The DNA for the CDR3 is TGTGCCTGGACCCCAGAAGGGGGATATAGCAATCAGCCCCAGCATTTT.

Note on this clone: Other DNA sequences from this sample encode an identical CDR3 as well. CDR3 in DNA: TGTGCCAGCAGTTCTCATTACGAGCAGTACTTC. Translated, it gives CASSSHYEQYF. This chain uses TRBV28 with TRBJ2-7; D unclear. CDR1 and CDR2 (germline): MDHEN, SYDVKM. This CDR3 has 11 amino acids. The V end was cut by 4 bases, the J end by 4 bases, with 5 bases between.

This chain joins TRBV11-3 and TRBJ2-1, with D possibly being TRBD1 or TRBD2 (5 bases each). V was trimmed by 3 bases and J by 2 bases, leaving 11 bases between them. Germline V gene data show CDR1 as SGHNT and CDR2 as YENEEA. The CDR3 runs 15 residues. The CDR3 protein is CASSLEGTPYNEQFF. CDR3 nucleotides: TGTGCCAGCAGCTTGGAAGGGACCCCCTACAATGAGCAGTTCTTC.

This chain links TRBV5-8 with TRBJ2-2; 10 positions match TRBD1. V shed 4 bases, J shed 4 bases, and the junction held 1 base outside the gene matches. In germline, CDR1 is SGHTS, CDR2 YDEGEE. This CDR3 is 14 amino acids long. The CDR3 protein is CASSRDRGTGELFF. The DNA of the CDR3 is TGTGCCAGCAGCCGGGACAGGGGCACCGGGGAGCTGTTTTTT.